Described below is a single TCR beta chain sequence and its context. This entry comes from a study of technical replicates of blood from a few donors. TCRdb keeps only in-frame clones here, not all; method: immunoSEQ multiplex PCR. The sample has about 66,000 clones; over 75% are singletons. The sequence derives from a human donor in good health. Some clones in this sample may be carry-over from other donors' samples. The material sequenced was PBMCs.

Here the CDR3 DNA reads TGTGCCAGCAGCTTAAGGTCTAGCGGGTACGAGCAGTACTTC. Its protein product is CASSLRSSGYEQYF. The V call is TRBV7-3, the J call TRBJ2-7, with TRBD2 matching over 8 bases. Germline-derived CDR1 and CDR2 are SGHTA and FQGTGA. The CDR3 runs to 14 residues. The V and J ends lost 1 base and 4 bases, in that order; junction bases with no gene match: 3. The full variable domain, its missing parts supplied by reference TRBV7-3 and TRBJ2-7, is GAGVSQTPSNKVTEKGKYVELRCDPISGHTALYWYRQSLGQGPEFLIYFQGTGAADDSGLPNDRFFAVRPEGSVSTLKIQRTERGDSAVYLCASSLRSSGYEQYFGPGTRLTVT.